This T cell receptor (beta chain) stems from a study of cytomegalovirus exposure and HLA in healthy donors. Study observations and caveats: When a later analysis was performed, an Asian-associated ancestry cluster reportedly had fewer N-insertions than the roughly 700-donor mean. Later, an analysis showed that TCR beta chains associated with HLA were more clonally expanded than others that were equally common. Across donors, presence/absence analyses took sequencing depth to be roughly uniform. Researchers reported that a few CMV-associated chains were confirmed in vitro as CMV antigen-specific.

Primers: 60 Vbeta forward and 13 Jbeta reverse. Libraries were prepared by immunoSEQ multiplex PCR; TCRdb keeps only in-frame clonotypes and omits some of them. The sample yields about 160,000 clones, 75% to 90% seen once. Germline CDR1 WSHSY, CDR2 SAAADI. Trimming took 6 bases from V and 9 from J; bases not matched to a gene: 0. The CDR3 sequence is 12 residues long. On this clone itself: Its antigen is unknown.

Sequencing used PBMCs. The chain combines TRBV10-2 with TRBJ2-1, with 12 bases that match TRBD2. This TCR was sampled from a woman under 30 in good health and CMV-seronegative. The CDR3 sequence is CASRGLAGEQFF. The CDR3 nucleotides are TGCGCCAGCAGGGGACTAGCGGGTGAGCAGTTCTTC.